The 3 T cell receptor beta chains below were found in one sample sequenced in a study of long-term antiretroviral therapy in people with HIV. Survey level was the resolution at which the v3.0 immunoSEQ assay ran. Clones were sequenced by immunoSEQ multiplex PCR, and TCRdb holds only the in-frame ones, with some missing. In the table there are some 16,000 clones, about three quarters of which are singletons. This sample comprised unsorted PBMCs, obtained 2.1 years before starting antiretroviral therapy. These receptors all come from a man aged 25 to 45 with HIV.

This clone was found once. The chain uses TRBV27 and TRBJ2-2, with a weak D call TRBD2 (6 bases). V was clipped by 4 bases and J by 8 bases, with 14 bases between them. The CDR3 totals 14 residues. The germline V gene has CDR1 MNHEY and CDR2 SMNVEV (reference sequence). In DNA, the CDR3 is TGTGCCAGCAGTTATCCGGGAGAGGGGGGGGAGCTGTTTTTT. Protein sequence: CASSYPGEGGELFF.

This clone was counted between two and nine times. CDR3 protein: CASRPGQGAYEQYF. CDR3 DNA: TGTGCCAGCAGGCCGGGACAGGGGGCTTACGAGCAGTACTTC. This chain joins TRBV6-1 and TRBJ2-7; 12 bases line up with TRBD1. V lost 6 bases, J lost 4 bases, and 4 bases stayed unmatched. CDR3 length: 14 residues. CDR1 is MNHNS and CDR2 is SASEGT in the germline V gene.

The chain is built from TRBV6-1 and TRBJ2-2; D gene unclear. Germline values: CDR1 MNHNS, CDR2 SASEGT. This CDR3 spans 12 amino acids. The V end was cut by 3 bases, the J end by 5 bases, with 4 bases between. The CDR3 protein is CASSDLTGELFF. Here the CDR3 DNA reads TGTGCCAGCAGTGATTTAACCGGGGAGCTGTTTTTT.